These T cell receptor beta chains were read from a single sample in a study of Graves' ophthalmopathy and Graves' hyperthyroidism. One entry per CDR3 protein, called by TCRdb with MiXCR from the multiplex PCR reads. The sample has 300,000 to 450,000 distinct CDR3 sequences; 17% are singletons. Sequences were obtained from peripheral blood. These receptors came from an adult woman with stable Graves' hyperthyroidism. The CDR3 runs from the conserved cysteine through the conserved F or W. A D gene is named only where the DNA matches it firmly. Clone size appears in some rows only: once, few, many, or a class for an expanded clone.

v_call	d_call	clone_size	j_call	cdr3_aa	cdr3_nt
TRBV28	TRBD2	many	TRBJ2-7	CASIGTSGRVGPGYEQYF	TGTGCCAGCATTGGGACTAGCGGGAGGGTTGGTCCCGGCTACGAGCAGTACTTC
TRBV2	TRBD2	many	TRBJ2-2	CASKTVLAGERTGELFF	TGTGCCAGCAAGACTGTGCTAGCGGGAGAACGAACCGGGGAGCTGTTTTTT
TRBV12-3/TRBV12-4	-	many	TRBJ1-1	CASSSRLETEAFF	TGTGCCAGCAGTTCCCGGCTCGAGACTGAAGCTTTCTTT
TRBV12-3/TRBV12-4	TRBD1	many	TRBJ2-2	CASSFKYPGQGTRNTGELFF	TGTGCCAGCAGTTTTAAATACCCGGGACAGGGAACTAGGAACACCGGGGAGCTGTTTTTT
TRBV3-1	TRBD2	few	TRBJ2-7	CASSQEGYLAGPTYEQYF	TGTGCCAGCAGCCAAGAAGGGTATTTAGCGGGCCCCACCTACGAGCAGTACTTC
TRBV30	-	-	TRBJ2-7	CAWRGSYEQYF	TGTGCCTGGAGAGGAAGCTACGAGCAGTACTTC
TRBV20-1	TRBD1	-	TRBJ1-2	CSAREGTGDGYTF	TGCAGTGCTAGAGAAGGGACAGGGGATGGCTACACCTTC
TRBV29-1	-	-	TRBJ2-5	CSVGSYEETQYF	TGCAGCGTTGGTTCTTATGAAGAGACCCAGTACTTC
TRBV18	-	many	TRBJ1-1	CASSPAETNTEAFF	TGTGCCAGCTCACCAGCAGAAACGAACACTGAAGCTTTCTTT
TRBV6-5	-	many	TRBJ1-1	CASSYIEGVRNTEAFF	TGTGCCAGCAGTTACATTGAGGGCGTTAGGAACACTGAAGCTTTCTTT
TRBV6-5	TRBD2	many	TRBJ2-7	CASSYSASGSPYEQYF	TGTGCCAGCAGTTACTCGGCTAGCGGGAGCCCCTACGAGCAGTACTTC
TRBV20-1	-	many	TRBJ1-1	CSASPNLNTGAFF	TGCAGTGCTAGCCCTAACCTCAACACTGGGGCTTTCTTT
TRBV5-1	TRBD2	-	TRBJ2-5	CASQDQASGLQETQYF	TGCGCCAGCCAAGATCAGGCTAGCGGGTTACAAGAGACCCAGTACTTC
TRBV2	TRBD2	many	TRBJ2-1	CASLGGSTNEQFF	TGTGCCAGCTTGGGCGGGAGTACGAATGAGCAGTTCTTC
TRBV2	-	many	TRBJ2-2	CASSELRNTGELFF	TGTGCCAGCAGTGAACTGAGGAACACCGGGGAGCTGTTTTTT
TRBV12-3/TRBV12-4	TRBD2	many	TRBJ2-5	CASTHGGLAGPIDQETQYF	TGTGCCAGCACCCATGGGGGACTAGCGGGACCAATCGACCAAGAGACCCAGTACTTC
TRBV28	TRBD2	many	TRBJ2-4	CASTPALGSGSQYF	TGTGCCAGCACCCCCGCGCTGGGTAGCGGGAGCCAGTACTTC
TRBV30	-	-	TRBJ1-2	CSCSTLRGGGVGGYTF	TGTTCCTGTAGTACGCTCCGCGGCGGGGGGGTAGGAGGCTACACCTTC
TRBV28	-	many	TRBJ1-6	CASSWTVSHINSPLHF	TGTGCCAGCAGCTGGACAGTTAGCCACATTAATTCACCCCTCCACTTT
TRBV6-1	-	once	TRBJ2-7	CASSGHVQTSEQYF	TGTGCCAGCAGTGGGCACGTACAAACCTCCGAGCAGTACTTC
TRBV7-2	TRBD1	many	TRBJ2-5	CASSSRQGAGQETQYF	TGTGCCAGCAGCTCTCGACAGGGGGCTGGCCAAGAGACCCAGTACTTC
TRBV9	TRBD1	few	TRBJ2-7	CASSLRDRTYEQYF	TGTGCCAGCAGCCTCAGGGACAGAACCTACGAGCAGTACTTC
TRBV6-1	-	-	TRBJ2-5	CASTTGAGVGGETQYF	TGTGCCAGCACCACGGGGGCGGGAGTTGGTGGAGAGACCCAGTACTTC
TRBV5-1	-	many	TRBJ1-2	CASSSGSPGYTF	TGCGCCAGCAGCTCCGGTTCGCCCGGCTACACCTTC